This T cell receptor beta chain was sequenced during a study of regulatory T cells in long-lasting Graves disease. CDR3-region Arm-PCR and iRepertoire HTBI primers produced the TCR beta libraries. TCRdb re-called the multiplex PCR reads with MiXCR, one entry per CDR3 protein. The data show some 220,000 distinct CDR3 sequences, approximately 19% seen once. This CDR3 is 13 amino acids long. Deletions cut 3 bases from V and 10 bases from J, with 13 bases between. The germline V gene encodes CDR1 MDHEN and CDR2 SYDVKM. Overall study results and limits: Sampling was limited to peripheral blood rather than thyroid tissue. With persistent disease, TRBV28, TRBJ1-2 and TRBJ2-5 were the favored segments.

This clonotype was detected ten times or more. Its antigen is unidentified. Noted time point: newly diagnosed GD, antithyroid drugs for less than 3 months. Preparation of the TCR library used RNA extracted from PBMCs. The sample was also linked to a second study, of T cells in Graves' hyperthyroidism and ophthalmopathy. That report notes: Subjects aged 18 to 65 presented with newly diagnosed hyperthyroidism of less than 2 months' duration. The model anticipated ophthalmopathy a median about six months pre-onset.

The sequence was obtained from a woman aged 25-40 years with Graves disease. The chain is built from TRBV28 and TRBJ2-4; weak D call: TRBD2 (5 bases). The specimen was peripheral blood mononuclear cells (PBMCs), collected at new diagnosis, from a patient treated with antithyroid drugs. This chain's CDR3 is CASSFSGWGIQYF. The CDR3 DNA sequence: TGTGCCAGCAGTTTTTCGGGGTGGGGAATTCAGTACTTC.